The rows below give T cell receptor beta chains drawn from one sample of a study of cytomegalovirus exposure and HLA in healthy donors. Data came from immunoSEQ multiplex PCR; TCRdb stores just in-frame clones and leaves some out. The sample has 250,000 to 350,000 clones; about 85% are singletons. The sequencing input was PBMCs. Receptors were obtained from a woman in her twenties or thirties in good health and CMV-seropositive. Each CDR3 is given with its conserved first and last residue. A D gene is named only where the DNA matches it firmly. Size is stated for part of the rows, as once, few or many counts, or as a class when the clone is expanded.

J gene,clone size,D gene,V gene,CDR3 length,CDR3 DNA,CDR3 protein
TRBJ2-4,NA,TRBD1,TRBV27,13,TGTGCCAGCAGCTCGGGACAGGGGTACATTCAGTACTTC,CASSSGQGYIQYF
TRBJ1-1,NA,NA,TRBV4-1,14,TGCGCCAGCAGCCAAGGACCTGTGGGCACTGAAGCTTTCTTT,CASSQGPVGTEAFF
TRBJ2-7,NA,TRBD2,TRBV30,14,TGTGCCTGGATGAACAGCGGGGGGATGTACGAGCAGTACTTC,CAWMNSGGMYEQYF
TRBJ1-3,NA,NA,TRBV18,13,TGTGCCAGCTTACCACCAGGAGCGGACACCATATATTTT,CASLPPGADTIYF
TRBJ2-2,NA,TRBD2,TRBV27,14,TGTGCCAGCAGTTCAGCGGGAGGGAGGGGGGAGCTGTTTTTT,CASSSAGGRGELFF
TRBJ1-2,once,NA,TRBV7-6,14,TGTGCCAGCAGCCCAAGCGGGGCCGTCTATGGCTACACCTTC,CASSPSGAVYGYTF
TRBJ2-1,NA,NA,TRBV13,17,TGTGCCAGCAGCTTAGTGGATTGGGGGTCCGCCTACAATGAGCAGTTCTTC,CASSLVDWGSAYNEQFF
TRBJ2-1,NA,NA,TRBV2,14,TGTGCCAGCAGTGATTTTGGGTCCTACAATGAGCAGTTCTTC,CASSDFGSYNEQFF
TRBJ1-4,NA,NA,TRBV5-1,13,TGCGCCAGCAGCTTGGGAAGTAATGAAAAACTGTTTTTT,CASSLGSNEKLFF
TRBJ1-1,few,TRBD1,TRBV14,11,TGTGCCAGCAGCCAAGTGACAGGGGCTTTCTTT,CASSQVTGAFF
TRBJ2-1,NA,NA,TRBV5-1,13,TGCGCCAGCAGCTGGGTACAGGGAAATGAGCAGTTCTTC,CASSWVQGNEQFF
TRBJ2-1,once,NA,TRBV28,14,TGTGCCAGCGCCCCGGTTAGGGCCTACAATGAGCAGTTCTTC,CASAPVRAYNEQFF
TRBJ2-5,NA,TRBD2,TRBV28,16,TGTGCCAGCAGTGCCTCTAGCGGGGGGGCCCCAGAGACCCAGTACTTC,CASSASSGGAPETQYF
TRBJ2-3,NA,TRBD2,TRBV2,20,TGTGCCAGCAGTGAAGCGCCCTTGGCTAGCGGGGGGGCCTGGACAGATACGCAGTATTTT,CASSEAPLASGGAWTDTQYF
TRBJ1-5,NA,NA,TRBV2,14,TGTGCCAGCAGTGAAGCGCCGTATACGGAGCCCCAGCATTTT,CASSEAPYTEPQHF
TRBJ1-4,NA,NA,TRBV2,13,TGTGCCAGCAGGGAGGCAGGGGTAGAAAAACTGTTTTTT,CASREAGVEKLFF
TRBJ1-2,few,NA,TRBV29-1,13,TGCAGCGTTGTCCTAAGGGGAAGCTATGGCTACACCTTC,CSVVLRGSYGYTF
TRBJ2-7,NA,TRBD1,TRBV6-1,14,TGTGCCAGCGGCATGGGACAGGGTATCAACGAGCAGTACTTC,CASGMGQGINEQYF
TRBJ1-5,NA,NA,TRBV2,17,TGTGCCAGCAGTGAAGCCGGTCCAGGGAGGTCAAATCAGCCCCAGCATTTT,CASSEAGPGRSNQPQHF
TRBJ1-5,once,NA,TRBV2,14,TGTGCCAGCAGTACCGACAGGAAAAATCAGCCCCAGCATTTT,CASSTDRKNQPQHF
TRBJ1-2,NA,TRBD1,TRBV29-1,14,TGCAGCGTTGAAAAGACAGGGCTAACAGAGGGCTACACCTTC,CSVEKTGLTEGYTF
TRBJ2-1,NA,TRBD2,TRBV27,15,TGTGCCAGCGCGGTAGCGGGAGGGTCTTACAATGAGCAGTTCTTC,CASAVAGGSYNEQFF
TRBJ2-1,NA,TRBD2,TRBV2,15,TGTGCCAGCAGTGAAGCTGGCGGGAGAGGGGATGAGCAGTTCTTC,CASSEAGGRGDEQFF
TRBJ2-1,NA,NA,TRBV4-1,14,TGCGCCAGCAGCCAAGGCTGGCTAGGGGATGAGCAGTTCTTC,CASSQGWLGDEQFF
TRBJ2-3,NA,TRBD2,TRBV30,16,TGTGCCTGGAGTGTTGGGCTAGCGGGGTCCTGGGATACGCAGTATTTT,CAWSVGLAGSWDTQYF
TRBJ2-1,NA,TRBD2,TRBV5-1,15,TGCGCCAGCAGCTCGAGCGGGAGGGCGTACAATGAGCAGTTCTTC,CASSSSGRAYNEQFF
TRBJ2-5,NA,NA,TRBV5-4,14,TGTGCCAGCAGCTCCCTAGACGTAGGAGAGACCCAGTACTTC,CASSSLDVGETQYF
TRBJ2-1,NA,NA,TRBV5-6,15,TGTGCCAGCAGCTACAGGGGGGGCCTCCACAATGAGCAGTTCTTC,CASSYRGGLHNEQFF
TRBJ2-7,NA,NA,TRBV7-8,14,TGTGCCAGCAGCGTAGGGGGATCAACCTACGAGCAGTACTTC,CASSVGGSTYEQYF
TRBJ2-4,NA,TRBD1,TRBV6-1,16,TGTGCCAGCAGTGAACCCGGGGACAGGGCCAAAAACATTCAGTACTTC,CASSEPGDRAKNIQYF
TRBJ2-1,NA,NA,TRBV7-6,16,TGTGCCAGCAGCTGGCCCGGGACTCTGCTCCGTGATGAGCAGTTCTTC,CASSWPGTLLRDEQFF
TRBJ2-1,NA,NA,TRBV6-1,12,TGTGCCAGCAGACCTTTCAACAATGAGCAGTTCTTC,CASRPFNNEQFF
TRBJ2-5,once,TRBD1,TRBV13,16,TGTGCCAGCAGCCGGAAGACAGGGGGGTACCAAGAGACCCAGTACTTC,CASSRKTGGYQETQYF
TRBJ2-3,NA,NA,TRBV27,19,TGTGCCAGCAGTTCTCGGATAGGACGCCAGGGGAGGAGGACAGATACGCAGTATTTT,CASSSRIGRQGRRTDTQYF
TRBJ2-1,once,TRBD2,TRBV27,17,TGTGCCAGCAGTTTAAATCTGGCGGGAGGGGTCCTGGGTGAGCAGTTCTTC,CASSLNLAGGVLGEQFF
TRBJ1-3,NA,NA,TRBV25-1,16,TGTGCCAGCAGTGAATATGGTCCCCTCTCTGGAAACACCATATATTTT,CASSEYGPLSGNTIYF
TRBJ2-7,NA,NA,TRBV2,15,TGTGCCAGCAGTGAACTAGTGATCGTTTTCTACGAGCAGTACTTC,CASSELVIVFYEQYF
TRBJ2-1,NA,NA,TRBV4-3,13,TGCGCCAGCAGCCAGACCGCGTACAATGAGCAGTTCTTC,CASSQTAYNEQFF
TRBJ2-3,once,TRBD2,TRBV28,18,TGTGCCAGCAGTTCGAGAATAGCGGGACGACCTAGCACAGATACGCAGTATTTT,CASSSRIAGRPSTDTQYF
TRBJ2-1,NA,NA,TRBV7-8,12,TGTGCCAGCAACATCCTTAGCGGAAACCAGTTCTTC,CASNILSGNQFF
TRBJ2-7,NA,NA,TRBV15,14,TGTGCCACCAGCCTAACCACAGGGCCCTACGAGCAGTACTTC,CATSLTTGPYEQYF
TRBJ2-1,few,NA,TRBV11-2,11,TGTGCCAGCAGCTCACACAATGAGCAGTTCTTC,CASSSHNEQFF
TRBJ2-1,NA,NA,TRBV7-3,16,TGTGCCAGCAGCTTAAGGTCCGGGGCCGCCTACAATGAGCAGTTCTTC,CASSLRSGAAYNEQFF
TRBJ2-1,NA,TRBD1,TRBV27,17,TGTGCCAGCGGGGGAGACAGGGGGGTCCTATCCTACAATGAGCAGTTCTTC,CASGGDRGVLSYNEQFF
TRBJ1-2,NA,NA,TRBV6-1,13,TGTGCCAGCAGTGATTGGTGGGACTATGGCTACACCTTC,CASSDWWDYGYTF
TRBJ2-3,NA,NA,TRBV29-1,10,TGCAGCTCGGGCCCAGATACGCAGTATTTT,CSSGPDTQYF
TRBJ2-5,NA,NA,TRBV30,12,TGTGCCTGGAGTTTGGGCGAAGAGACCCAGTACTTC,CAWSLGEETQYF
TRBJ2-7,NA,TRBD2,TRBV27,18,TGTGCCAGCAGTTCGCCGGGACTAGCGGGGGGGAGCTCCTACGAGCAGTACTTC,CASSSPGLAGGSSYEQYF
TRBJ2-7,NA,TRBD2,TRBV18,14,TGTGCCAGCTCCCCTTTGGGGACTAGCTACGAGCAGTACTTC,CASSPLGTSYEQYF
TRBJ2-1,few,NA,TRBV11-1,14,TGTGCCAGCAGCCCATCCGGGACTCGGGATGAGCAGTTCTTC,CASSPSGTRDEQFF
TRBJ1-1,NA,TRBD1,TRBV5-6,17,TGTGCCAGCAGCCCGACGTGGGGACAGAAAATGAACACTGAAGCTTTCTTT,CASSPTWGQKMNTEAFF
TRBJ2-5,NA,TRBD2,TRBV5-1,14,TGCGCCAGCAGCGGAGCGGGGGGGCAAGAGACCCAGTACTTC,CASSGAGGQETQYF
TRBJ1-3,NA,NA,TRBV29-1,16,TGCAGCGTTGTCGGCGGGAGTACTCACTCTGGAAACACCATATATTTT,CSVVGGSTHSGNTIYF